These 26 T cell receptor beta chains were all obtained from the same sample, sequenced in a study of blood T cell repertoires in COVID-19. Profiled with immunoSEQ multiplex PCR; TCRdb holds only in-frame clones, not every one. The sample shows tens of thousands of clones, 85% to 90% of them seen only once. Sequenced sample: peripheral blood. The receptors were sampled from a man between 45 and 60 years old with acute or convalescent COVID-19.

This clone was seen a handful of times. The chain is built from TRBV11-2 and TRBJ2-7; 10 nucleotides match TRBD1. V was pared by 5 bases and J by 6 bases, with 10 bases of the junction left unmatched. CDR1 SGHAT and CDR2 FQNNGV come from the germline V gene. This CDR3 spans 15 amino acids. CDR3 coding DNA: TGTGCCAGCAGCCGCCAGGACAGGGGGATAGGCGAGCAGTACTTC. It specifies CASSRQDRGIGEQYF.

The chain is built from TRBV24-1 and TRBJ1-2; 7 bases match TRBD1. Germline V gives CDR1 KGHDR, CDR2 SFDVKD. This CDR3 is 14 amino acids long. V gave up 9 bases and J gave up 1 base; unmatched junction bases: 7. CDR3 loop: CATGTVIFNYGYTF. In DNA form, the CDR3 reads TGTGCCACCGGGACAGTCATATTTAACTATGGCTACACCTTC.

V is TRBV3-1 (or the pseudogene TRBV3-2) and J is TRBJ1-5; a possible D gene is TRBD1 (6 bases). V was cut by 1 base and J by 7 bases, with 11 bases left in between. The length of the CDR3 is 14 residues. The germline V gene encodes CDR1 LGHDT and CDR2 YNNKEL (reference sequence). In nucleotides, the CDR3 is TGTGCCAGCAGCCAAGTCACAGGGTCACAGCCCCAGCATTTT. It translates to CASSQVTGSQPQHF.

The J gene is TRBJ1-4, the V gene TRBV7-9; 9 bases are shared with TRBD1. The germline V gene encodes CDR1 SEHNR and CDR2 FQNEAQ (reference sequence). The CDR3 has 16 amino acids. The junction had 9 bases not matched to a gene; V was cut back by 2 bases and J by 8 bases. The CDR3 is CASSLSPGQGDEKLFF. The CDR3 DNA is TGTGCCAGCAGCTTATCACCGGGACAGGGCGACGAAAAACTGTTTTTT.

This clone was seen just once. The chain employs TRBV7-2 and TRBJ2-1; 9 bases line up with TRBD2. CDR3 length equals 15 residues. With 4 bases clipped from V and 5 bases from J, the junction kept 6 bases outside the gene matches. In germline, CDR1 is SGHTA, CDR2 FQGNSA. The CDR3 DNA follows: TGTGCCAGCAGCTCTAGCGGGAACCCAAACAATGAGCAGTTCTTC. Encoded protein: CASSSSGNPNNEQFF.

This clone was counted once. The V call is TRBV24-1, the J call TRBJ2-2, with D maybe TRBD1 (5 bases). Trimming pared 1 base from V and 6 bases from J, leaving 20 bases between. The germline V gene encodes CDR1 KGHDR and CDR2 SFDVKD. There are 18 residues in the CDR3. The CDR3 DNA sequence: TGTGCCACCAGTGATTTTGGGGCCCTGCGGAGAGGTCCCGGGGAGCTGTTTTTT. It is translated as CATSDFGALRRGPGELFF.

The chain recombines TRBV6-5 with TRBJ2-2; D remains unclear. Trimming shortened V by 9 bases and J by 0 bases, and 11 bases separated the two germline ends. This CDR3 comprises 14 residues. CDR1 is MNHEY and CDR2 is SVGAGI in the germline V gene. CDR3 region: CASPAFANTGELFF. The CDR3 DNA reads TGTGCCAGTCCCGCGTTCGCGAACACCGGGGAGCTGTTTTTT.

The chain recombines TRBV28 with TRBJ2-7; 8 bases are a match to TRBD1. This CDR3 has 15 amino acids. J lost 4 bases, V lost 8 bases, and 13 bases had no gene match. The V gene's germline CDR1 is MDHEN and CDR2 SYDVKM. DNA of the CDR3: TGTGCCAGCGGATCTGCCTGGACAGGGTTATACGAGCAGTACTTC. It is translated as CASGSAWTGLYEQYF. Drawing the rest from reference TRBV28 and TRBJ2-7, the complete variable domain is DVKVTQSSRYLVKRTGEKVFLECVQDMDHENMFWYRQDPGLGLRLIYFSYDVKMKEKGDIPEGYSVSREKKERFSLILESASTNQTSMYLCASGSAWTGLYEQYFGPGTRLTVT.

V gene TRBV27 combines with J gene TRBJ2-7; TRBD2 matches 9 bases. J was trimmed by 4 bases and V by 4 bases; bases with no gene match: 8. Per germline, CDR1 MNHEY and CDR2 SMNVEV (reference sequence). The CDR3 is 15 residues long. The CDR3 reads CASSWGLAGMYEQYF. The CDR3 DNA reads TGTGCCAGCAGTTGGGGGCTAGCGGGAATGTACGAGCAGTACTTC.

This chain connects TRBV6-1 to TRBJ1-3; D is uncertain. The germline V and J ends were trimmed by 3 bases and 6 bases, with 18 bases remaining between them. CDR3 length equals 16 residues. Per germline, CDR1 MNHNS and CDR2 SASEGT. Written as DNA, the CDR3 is TGTGCCAGCAGTGACCCTTTGATGGGAGACTCAAACACCATATATTTT. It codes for CASSDPLMGDSNTIYF.

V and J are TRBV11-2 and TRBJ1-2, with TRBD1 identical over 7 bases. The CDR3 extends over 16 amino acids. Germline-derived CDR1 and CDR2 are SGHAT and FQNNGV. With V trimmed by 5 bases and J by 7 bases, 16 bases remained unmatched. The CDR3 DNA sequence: TGTGCCAGCAGCCCAACCCCCGGGACAGCTTCTTTTGGCTACACCTTC. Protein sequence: CASSPTPGTASFGYTF. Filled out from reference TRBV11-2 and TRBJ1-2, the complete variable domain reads EAGVAQSPRYKIIEKRQSVAFWCNPISGHATLYWYQQILGQGPKLLIQFQNNGVVDDSQLPKDRFSAERLKGVDSTLKIQPAKLEDSAVYLCASSPTPGTASFGYTFGSGTRLTVV.

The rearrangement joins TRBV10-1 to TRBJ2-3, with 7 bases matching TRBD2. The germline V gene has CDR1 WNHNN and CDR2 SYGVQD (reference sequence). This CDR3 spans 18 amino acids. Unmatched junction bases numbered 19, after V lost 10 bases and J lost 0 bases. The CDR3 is CAILPGMDSGPSTDTQYF. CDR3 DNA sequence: TGCGCCATCCTTCCCGGTATGGATAGCGGGCCTAGCACAGATACGCAGTATTTT.

The CDR3 DNA reads as TGTGCCAGCAGTTTTGGTCTCTCAGGGGGCGGTGAAAAACTGTTTTTT. Residues: CASSFGLSGGGEKLFF. The chain couples TRBV27 to TRBJ1-4, with 8 bases identical to TRBD1. This CDR3 contains 16 residues. Germline V gives CDR1 MNHEY, CDR2 SMNVEV (reference sequence). The V and J ends lost 3 bases and 7 bases, in that order; junction bases with no gene match: 10.

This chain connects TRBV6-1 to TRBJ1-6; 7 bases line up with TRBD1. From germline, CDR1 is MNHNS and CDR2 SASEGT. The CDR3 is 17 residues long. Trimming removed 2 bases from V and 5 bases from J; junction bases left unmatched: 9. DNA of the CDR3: TGTGCCAGCAGTGAACGTGTTCAGGGACAGAATAATTCACCCCTCCACTTT. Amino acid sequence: CASSERVQGQNNSPLHF.

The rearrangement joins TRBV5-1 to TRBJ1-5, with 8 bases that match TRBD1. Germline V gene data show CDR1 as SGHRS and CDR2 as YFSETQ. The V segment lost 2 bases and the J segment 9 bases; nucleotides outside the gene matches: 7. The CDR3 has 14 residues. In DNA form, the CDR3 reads TGCGCCAGCAGCTTAGGACAGGGTGAAATGCCCCAGCATTTT. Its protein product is CASSLGQGEMPQHF.

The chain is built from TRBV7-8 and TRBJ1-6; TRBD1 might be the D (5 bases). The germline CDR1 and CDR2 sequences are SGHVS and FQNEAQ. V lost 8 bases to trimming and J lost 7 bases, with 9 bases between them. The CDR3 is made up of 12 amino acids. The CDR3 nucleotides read TGTGCCAGCGGAGGGGACAATTCACCCCTCCACTTT. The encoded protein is CASGGDNSPLHF.

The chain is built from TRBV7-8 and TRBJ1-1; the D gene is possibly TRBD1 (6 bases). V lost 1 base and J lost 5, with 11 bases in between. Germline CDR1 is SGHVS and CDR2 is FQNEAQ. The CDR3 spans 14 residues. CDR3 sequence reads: CASSLGGPRTEAFF. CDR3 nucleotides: TGTGCCAGCAGCTTAGGGGGGCCGAGAACTGAAGCTTTCTTT.

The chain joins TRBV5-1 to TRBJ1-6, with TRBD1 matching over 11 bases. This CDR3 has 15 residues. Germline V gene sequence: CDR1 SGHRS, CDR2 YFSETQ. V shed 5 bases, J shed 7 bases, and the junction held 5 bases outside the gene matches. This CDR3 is CASSFGTGGNSPLHF. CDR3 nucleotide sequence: TGCGCCAGCAGTTTTGGGACAGGGGGGAATTCACCCCTCCACTTT.

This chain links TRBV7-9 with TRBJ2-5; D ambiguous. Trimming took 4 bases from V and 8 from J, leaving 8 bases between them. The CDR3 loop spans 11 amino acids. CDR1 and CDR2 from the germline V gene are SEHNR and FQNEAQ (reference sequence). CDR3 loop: CASSSRVTQYF. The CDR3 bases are TGTGCCAGCAGCTCTCGGGTTACCCAGTACTTC.

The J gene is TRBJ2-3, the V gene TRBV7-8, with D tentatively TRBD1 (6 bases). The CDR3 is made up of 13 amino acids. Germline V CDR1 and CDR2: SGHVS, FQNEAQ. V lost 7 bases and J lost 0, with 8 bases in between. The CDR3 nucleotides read TGTGCCAGCACCAGGGGTAGCACAGATACGCAGTATTTT. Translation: CASTRGSTDTQYF.

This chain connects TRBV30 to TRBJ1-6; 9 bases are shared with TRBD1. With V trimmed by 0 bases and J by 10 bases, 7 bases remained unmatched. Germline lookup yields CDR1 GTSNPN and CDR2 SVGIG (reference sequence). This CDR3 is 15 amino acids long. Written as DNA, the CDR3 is TGTGCCTGGAGTGTCAAAGGACAGGGGCACTCACCCCTCCACTTT. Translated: CAWSVKGQGHSPLHF.

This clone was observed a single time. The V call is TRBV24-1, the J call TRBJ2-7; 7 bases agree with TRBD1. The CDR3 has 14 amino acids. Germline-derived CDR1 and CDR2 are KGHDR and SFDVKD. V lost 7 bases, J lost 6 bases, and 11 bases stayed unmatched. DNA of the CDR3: TGTGCCACCAGCAAAGGGGGCGCGGAACCCGAGCAGTACTTC. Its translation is CATSKGGAEPEQYF.

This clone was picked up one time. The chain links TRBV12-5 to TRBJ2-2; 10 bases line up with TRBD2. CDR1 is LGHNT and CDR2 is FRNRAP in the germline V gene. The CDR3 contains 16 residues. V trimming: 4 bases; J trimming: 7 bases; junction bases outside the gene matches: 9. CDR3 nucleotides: TGTGCTAGTGGTTCGCTAGCGGGAGTTGGTAGCGGGGAGCTGTTTTTT. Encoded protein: CASGSLAGVGSGELFF.

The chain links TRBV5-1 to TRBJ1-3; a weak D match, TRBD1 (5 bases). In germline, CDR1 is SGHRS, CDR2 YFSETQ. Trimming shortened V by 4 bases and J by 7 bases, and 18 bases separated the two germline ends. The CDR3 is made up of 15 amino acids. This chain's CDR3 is CASSLSTVIGNTIYF. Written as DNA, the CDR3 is TGCGCCAGCAGCCTCTCGACAGTAATTGGCAACACCATATATTTT.

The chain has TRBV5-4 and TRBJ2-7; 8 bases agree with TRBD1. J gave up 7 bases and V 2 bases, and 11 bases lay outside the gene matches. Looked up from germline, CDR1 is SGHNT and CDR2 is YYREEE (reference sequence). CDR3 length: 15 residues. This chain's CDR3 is CASSLPTGVTGEQYF. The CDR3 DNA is TGTGCCAGCAGCTTACCGACAGGGGTAACGGGGGAGCAGTACTTC.

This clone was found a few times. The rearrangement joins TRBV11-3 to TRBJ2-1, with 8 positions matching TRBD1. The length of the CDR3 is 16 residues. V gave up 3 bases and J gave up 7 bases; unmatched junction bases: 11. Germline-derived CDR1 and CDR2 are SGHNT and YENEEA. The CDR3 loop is CASSFRLGQGRNEQFF. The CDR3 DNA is TGTGCCAGCAGCTTCCGCCTAGGACAGGGCAGGAATGAGCAGTTCTTC.